This T cell receptor beta chain was obtained from a study of T-cell memory formation after mild COVID-19. Study observations and caveats: The finding that pre-infection memory included some responding clones suggested that cross-reactive memory joined.

Turning to this clonotype: The antigen is undetermined.

J gave up 1 base and V 2 bases, and 6 bases lay outside the gene matches. The CDR3 consists of 16 residues. The germline gives CDR1 MNHEY, CDR2 SMNVEV (reference sequence). MiXCR, run by TCRdb on the 5' RACE reads, gives a single entry per CDR3 protein. The repertoire has around 450,000 distinct CDR3 sequences, around 24% of them found once; the top ten carry around 9.5%. This TCR derives from an adult woman who had mild COVID-19 (a few samples of this study predate the infection). Cell type and time point are not known. J is TRBJ2-7 and V is TRBV27, with 9 bases fitting TRBD2. Sample: PBMCs or a T cell subset sorted from them (not recorded which). In DNA form, the CDR3 reads TGTGCCAGCAGTTTAGCGGTAGCGGGAGTATCCTACGAGCAGTACTTC. Amino acids: CASSLAVAGVSYEQYF.